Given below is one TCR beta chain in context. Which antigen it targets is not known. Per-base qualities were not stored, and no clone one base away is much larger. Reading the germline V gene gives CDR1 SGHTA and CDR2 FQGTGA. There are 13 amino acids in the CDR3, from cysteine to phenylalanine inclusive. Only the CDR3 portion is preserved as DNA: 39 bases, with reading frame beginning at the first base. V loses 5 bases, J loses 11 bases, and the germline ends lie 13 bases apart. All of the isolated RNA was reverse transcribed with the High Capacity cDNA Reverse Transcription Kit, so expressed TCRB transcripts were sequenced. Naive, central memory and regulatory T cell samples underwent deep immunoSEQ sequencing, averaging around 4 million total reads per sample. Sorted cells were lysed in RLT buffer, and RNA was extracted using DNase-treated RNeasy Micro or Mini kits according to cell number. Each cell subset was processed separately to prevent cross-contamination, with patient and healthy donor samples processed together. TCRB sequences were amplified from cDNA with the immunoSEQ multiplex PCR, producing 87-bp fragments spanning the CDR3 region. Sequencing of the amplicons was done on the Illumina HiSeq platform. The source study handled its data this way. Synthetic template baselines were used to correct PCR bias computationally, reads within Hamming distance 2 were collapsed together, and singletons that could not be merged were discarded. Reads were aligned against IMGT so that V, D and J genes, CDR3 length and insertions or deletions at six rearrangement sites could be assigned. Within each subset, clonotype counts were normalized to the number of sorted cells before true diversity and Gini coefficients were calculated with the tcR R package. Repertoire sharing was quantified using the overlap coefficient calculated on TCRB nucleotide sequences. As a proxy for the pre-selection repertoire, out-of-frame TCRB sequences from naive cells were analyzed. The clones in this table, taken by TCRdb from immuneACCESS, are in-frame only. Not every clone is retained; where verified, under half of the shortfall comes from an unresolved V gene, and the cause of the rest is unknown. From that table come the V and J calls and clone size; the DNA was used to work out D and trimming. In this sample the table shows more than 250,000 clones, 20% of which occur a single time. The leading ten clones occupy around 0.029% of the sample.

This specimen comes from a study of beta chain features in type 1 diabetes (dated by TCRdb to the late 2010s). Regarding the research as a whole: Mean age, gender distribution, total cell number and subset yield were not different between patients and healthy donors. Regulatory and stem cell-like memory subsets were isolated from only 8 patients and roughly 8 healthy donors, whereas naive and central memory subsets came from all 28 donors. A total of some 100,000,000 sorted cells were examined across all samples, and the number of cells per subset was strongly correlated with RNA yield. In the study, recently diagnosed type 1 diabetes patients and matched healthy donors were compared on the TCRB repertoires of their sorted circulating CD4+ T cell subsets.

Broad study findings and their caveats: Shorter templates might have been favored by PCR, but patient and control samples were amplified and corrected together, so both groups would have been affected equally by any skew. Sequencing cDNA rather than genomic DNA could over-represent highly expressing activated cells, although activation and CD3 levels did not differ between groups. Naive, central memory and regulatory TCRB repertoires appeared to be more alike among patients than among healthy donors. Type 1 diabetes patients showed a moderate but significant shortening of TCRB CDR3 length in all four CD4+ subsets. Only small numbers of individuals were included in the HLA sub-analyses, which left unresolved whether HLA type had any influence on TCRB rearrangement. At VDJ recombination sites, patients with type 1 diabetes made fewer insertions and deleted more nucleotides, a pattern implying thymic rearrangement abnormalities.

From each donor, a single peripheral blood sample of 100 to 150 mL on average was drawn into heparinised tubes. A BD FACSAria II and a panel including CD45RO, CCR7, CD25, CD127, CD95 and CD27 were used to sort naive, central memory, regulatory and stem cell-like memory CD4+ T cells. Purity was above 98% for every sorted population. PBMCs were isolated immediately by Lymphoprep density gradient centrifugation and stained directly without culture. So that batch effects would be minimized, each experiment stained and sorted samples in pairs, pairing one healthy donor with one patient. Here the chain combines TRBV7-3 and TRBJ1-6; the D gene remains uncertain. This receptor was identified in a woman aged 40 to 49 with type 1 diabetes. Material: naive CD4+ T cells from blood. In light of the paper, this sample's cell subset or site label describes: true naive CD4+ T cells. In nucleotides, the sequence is TGTGCCAGCAGCCCGACTGCCGCGGCACCCCTCCACTTT. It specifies CASSPTAAAPLHF.